This T cell receptor beta chain is from a study of Ad26.COV2.S vaccination and SARS-CoV-2 variants. Study-wide results and caveats: Post-vaccination spike-specific CD8+ and CD4+ T cell responses reportedly had substantial breadth.

TCRdb keeps only in-frame clones here, not all; method: immunoSEQ multiplex PCR. The table shows about 390,000 clones, with 80% to 95% occurring only once. Comments on this clone: Its target is unknown.

Treatment indicated: 15 to 20 received Ad26.COV2.S at low or high dose, single or two shots; about 5 received placebo; per-sample allocation not given. Each sample was drawn 63 days after the first injection (of vaccine or placebo). An Ad26 vector was used to express Wuhan-strain SARS-CoV-2 spike as the vaccine. V was pared by 4 bases and J by 6 bases, with 6 bases between. This CDR3 is built from 10 residues. Per germline, CDR1 GTSNPN and CDR2 SVGIG (reference sequence). The sequence derives from a person between 18 and 59 years old who received the Ad26.COV2.S COVID-19 vaccine or a placebo. This specimen consisted of peripheral blood, obtained in a trial of Ad26.COV2.S vaccine versus placebo. This sequence joins TRBV30 and TRBJ1-1, with D uncertain. CDR3 loop: CAWNRAEAFF. The CDR3 DNA reads as TGTGCCTGGAACCGGGCTGAAGCTTTCTTT. The variable domain in full, completed from reference TRBV30 and TRBJ1-1, reads SQTIHQWPATLVQPVGSPLSLECTVEGTSNPNLYWYRQAAGRGLQLLFYSVGIGQISSEVPQNLSASRPQDRQFILSSKKLLLSDSGFYLCAWNRAEAFFGQGTRLTVV.